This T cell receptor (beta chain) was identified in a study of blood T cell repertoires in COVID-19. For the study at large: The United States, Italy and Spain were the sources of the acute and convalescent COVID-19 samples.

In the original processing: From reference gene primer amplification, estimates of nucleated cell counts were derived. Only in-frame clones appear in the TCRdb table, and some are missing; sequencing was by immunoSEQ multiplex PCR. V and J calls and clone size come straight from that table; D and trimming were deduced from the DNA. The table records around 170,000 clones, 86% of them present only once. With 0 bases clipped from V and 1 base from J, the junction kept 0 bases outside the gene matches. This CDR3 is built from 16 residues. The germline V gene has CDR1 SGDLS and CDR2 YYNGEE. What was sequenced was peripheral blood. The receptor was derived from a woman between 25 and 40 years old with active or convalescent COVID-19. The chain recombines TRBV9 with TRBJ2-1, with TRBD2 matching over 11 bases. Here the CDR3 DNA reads TGTGCCAGCAGCGTAGGACTAGCGGGGTCCTACAATGAGCAGTTCTTC. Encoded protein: CASSVGLAGSYNEQFF.